This T cell receptor beta chain was found in a study of OX40 agonist ivuxolimab in advanced cancers. The V end lost 2 bases, the J end lost 3 bases, and 11 bases lay between the germline ends. Germline loops: CDR1 SGHTA, CDR2 FQGNSA. The length of the CDR3 is 14 residues. Here immunoSEQ multiplex PCR was the method, and the copy in TCRdb shows in-frame clones only, minus some. The repertoire holds 65,000 to 75,000 clones, with roughly 90% as singletons. The V gene is TRBV7-2, the J gene TRBJ2-7; D may be TRBD1 (6 bases). The specimen was CD4+ or CD8+ T cells sorted from blood, collected in a trial of the OX40 agonist ivuxolimab. This receptor was obtained from an adult with an advanced solid tumor such as melanoma, head and neck, liver or kidney cancer. CDR3 sequence reads: CASSLKWDNYEQYF. Here the CDR3 DNA reads TGTGCCAGCAGCTTAAAATGGGACAACTACGAGCAGTACTTC.